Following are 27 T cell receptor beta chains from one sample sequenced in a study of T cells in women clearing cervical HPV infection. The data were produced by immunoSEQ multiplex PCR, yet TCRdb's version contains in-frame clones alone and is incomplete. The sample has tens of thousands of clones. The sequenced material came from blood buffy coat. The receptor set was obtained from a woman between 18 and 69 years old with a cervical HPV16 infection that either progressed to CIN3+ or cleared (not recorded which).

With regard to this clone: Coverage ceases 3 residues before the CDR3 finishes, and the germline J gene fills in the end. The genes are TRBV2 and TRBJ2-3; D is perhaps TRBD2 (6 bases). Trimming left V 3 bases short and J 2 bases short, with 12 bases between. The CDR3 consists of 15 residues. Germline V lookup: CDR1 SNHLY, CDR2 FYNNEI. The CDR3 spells CASSDRGSFTDTQYF. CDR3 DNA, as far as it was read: TGTGCCAGCAGTGATCGGGGGTCCTTCACAGATACG.

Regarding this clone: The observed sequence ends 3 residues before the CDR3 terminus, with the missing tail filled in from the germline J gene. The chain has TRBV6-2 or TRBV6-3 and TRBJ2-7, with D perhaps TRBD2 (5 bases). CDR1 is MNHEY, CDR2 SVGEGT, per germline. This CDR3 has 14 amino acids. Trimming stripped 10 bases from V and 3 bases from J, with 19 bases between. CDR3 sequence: CAITPRGFHYEQYF. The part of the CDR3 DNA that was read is TGTGCCATTACTCCTCGGGGTTTTCACTACGAG.

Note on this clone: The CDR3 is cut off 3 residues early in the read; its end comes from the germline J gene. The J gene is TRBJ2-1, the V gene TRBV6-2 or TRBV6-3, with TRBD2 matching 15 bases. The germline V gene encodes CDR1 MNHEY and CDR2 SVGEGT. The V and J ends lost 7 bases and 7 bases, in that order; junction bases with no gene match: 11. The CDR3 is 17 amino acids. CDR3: CASISLRTSGRANEQFF. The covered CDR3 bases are TGTGCCAGCATTTCCCTCAGGACTAGCGGGAGGGCGAATGAG.

The part of the CDR3 DNA that was read is TGTGCCAGCAGCCTAAGGGCCGGGGAG. Its protein is CASSLRAGE. The whole CDR3 is CASSLRAGELFF. V usage is TRBV3-1 (or the pseudogene TRBV3-2) and J usage is TRBJ2-2; D is unclear. The observed sequence ends 3 residues before the CDR3 terminus, with the missing tail filled in from the germline J gene. The CDR3 covers 12 residues. V gave up 4 bases and J gave up 6 bases, with 6 bases separating them. The germline CDR1 and CDR2 sequences are LGHDT and YNNKEL (reference sequence).

CDR3 bases read: TGTGCCAGTAGTTCGGGACAGGGGGCCTATGAAAAG. It codes for CASSSGQGAYEK. The full-length CDR3 reads as CASSSGQGAYEKLFF. The chain combines TRBV19 with TRBJ2-2, with 12 bases fitting TRBD1. Read data end 3 residues before the CDR3 end; the end is taken from the germline J gene. The CDR3 extends over 15 amino acids. Germline CDR1 LNHDA, CDR2 SQIVND (reference sequence).

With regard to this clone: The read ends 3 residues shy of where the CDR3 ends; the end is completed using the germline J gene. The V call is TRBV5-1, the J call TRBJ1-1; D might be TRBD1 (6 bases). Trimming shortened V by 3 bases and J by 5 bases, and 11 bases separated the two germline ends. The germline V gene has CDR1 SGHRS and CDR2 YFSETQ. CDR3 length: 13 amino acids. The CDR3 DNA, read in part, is TGCGCCAGCAGCTGGACAGTTGCTACTGAA. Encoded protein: CASSWTVATE. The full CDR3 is CASSWTVATEAFF.

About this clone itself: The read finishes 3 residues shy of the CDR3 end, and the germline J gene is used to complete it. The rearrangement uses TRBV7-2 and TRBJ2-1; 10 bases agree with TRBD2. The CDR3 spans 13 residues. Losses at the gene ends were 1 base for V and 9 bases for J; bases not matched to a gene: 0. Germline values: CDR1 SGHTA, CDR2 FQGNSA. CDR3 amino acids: CASSLGTSGEQFF. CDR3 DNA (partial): TGTGCCAGCAGCTTAGGGACTAGCGGTGAG.

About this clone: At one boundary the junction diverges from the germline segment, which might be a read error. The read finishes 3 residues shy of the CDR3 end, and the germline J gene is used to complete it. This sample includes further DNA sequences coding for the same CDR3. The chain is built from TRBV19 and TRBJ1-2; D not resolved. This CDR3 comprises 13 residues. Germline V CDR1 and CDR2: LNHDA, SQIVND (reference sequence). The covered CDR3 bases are TGTGCCAGTAGTATAGGCGAAGGGTATGGA. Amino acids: CASSIGEGYG. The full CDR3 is CASSIGEGYGYTF. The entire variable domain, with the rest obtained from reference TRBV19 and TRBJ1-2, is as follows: DGGITQSPKYLFRKEGQNVTLSCEQNLNHDAMYWYRQDPGQGLRLIYYSQIVNDFQKGDIAEGYSVSREKKESFPLTVTSAQKNPTAFYLCASSIGEGYGYTFGSGTRLTVV.

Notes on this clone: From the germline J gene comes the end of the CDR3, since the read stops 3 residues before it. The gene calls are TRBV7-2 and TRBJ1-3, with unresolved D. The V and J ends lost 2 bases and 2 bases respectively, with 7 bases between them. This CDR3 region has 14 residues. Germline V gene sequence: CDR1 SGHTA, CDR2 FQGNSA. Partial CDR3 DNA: TGTGCCAGCAGCTTAATGTCGGCTGGAAACACC. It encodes CASSLMSAGNT. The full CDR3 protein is CASSLMSAGNTIYF. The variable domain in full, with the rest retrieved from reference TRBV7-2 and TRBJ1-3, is GAGVSQSPSNKVTEKGKDVELRCDPISGHTALYWYRQSLGQGLEFLIYFQGNSAPDKSGLPSDRFSAERTGGSVSTLTIQRTQQEDSAVYLCASSLMSAGNTIYFGEGSWLTVV.

CDR3 DNA (partial): TGTGCCAGCAGTGGCGACTCTGGGGCCAACGTC. Translating gives CASSGDSGANV. The CDR3, in full, reads CASSGDSGANVLTF. The chain carries TRBV2 and TRBJ2-6; unclear D gene. The DNA ends 3 residues before the CDR3 does, and the rest of the CDR3 is filled in from the germline J gene. Per germline, CDR1 SNHLY and CDR2 FYNNEI. V lost 4 bases, J lost 0 bases, and 4 bases lay in between. The length of the CDR3 is 14 residues.

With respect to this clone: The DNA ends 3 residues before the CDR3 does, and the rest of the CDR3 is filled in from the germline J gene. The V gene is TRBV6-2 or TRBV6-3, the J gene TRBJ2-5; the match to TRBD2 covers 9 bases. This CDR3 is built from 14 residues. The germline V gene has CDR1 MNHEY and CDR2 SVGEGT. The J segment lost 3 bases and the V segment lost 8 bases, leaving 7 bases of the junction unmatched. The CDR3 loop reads CASVRGGAEETQYF. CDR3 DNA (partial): TGTGCCAGCGTACGCGGGGGGGCCGAAGAGACC.

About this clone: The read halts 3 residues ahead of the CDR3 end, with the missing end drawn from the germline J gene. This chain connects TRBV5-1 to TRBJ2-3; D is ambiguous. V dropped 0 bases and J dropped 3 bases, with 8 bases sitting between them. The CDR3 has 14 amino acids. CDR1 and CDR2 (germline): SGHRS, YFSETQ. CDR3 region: CASSLGQETDTQYF. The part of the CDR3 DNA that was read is TGCGCCAGCAGCTTGGGGCAGGAAACAGATACG. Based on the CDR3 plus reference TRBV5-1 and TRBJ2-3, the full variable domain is KAGVTQTPRYLIKTRGQQVTLSCSPISGHRSVSWYQQTPGQGLQFLFEYFSETQRNKGNFPGRFSGRQFSNSRSEMNVSTLELGDSALYLCASSLGQETDTQYFGPGTRLTVL.

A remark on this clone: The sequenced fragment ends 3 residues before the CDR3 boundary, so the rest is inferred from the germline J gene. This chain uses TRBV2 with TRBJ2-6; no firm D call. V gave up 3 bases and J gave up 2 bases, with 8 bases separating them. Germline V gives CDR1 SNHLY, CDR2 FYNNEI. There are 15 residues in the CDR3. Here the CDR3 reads CASSDGGPGANVLTF. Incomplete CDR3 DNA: TGTGCCAGCAGTGACGGCGGTCCTGGGGCCAACGTC.

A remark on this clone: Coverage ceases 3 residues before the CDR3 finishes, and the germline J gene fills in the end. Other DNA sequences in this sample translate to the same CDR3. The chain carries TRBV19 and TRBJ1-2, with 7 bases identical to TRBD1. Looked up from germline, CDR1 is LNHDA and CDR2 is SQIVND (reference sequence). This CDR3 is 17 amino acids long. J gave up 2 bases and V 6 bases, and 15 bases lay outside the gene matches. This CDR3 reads CASRAKTGRESNYGYTF. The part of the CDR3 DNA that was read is TGTGCCAGTAGGGCCAAGACAGGGCGCGAGTCCAACTATGGC.

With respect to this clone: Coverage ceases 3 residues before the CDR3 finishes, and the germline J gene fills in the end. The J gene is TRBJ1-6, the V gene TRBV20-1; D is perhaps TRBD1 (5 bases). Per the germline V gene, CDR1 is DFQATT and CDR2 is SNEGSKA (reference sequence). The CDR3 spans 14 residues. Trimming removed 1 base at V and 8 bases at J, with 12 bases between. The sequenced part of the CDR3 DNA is TGCAGTGCTAGAGCGCAGGGCGCATATTCACCC. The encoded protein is CSARAQGAYSP. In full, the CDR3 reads CSARAQGAYSPLHF.

The sequenced part of the CDR3 DNA is TGTGCCAGCTCACCACCGGGACTAGTCTTTAATACG. It codes for CASSPPGLVFNT. The whole CDR3 sequence reads CASSPPGLVFNTQYF. The chain recombines TRBV18 with TRBJ2-3; TRBD2 matches at 8 bases. The read ends 3 residues before the CDR3 terminus; that terminus is restored from the germline J gene. V gave up 0 bases and J gave up 7 bases; unmatched junction bases: 6. The CDR3 is made up of 15 amino acids. Germline V gives CDR1 KGHSH, CDR2 LQKENI.

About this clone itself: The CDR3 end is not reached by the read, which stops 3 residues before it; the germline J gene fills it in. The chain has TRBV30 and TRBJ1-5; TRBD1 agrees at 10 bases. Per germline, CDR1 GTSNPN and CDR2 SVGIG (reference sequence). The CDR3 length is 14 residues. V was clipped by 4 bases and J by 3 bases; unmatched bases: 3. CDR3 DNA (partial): TGTGCCTGGAAGGACAGGGGGGTCAATCAGCCC. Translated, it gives CAWKDRGVNQP. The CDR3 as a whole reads CAWKDRGVNQPQHF.

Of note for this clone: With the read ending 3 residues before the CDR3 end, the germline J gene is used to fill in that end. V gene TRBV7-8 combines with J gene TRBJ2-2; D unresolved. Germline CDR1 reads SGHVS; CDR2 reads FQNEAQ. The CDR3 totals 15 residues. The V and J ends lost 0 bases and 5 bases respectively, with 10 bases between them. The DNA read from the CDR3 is TGTGCCAGCAGCTTAGCCGAGACATATACCGGGGAG. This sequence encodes CASSLAETYTGE. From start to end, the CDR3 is CASSLAETYTGELFF.

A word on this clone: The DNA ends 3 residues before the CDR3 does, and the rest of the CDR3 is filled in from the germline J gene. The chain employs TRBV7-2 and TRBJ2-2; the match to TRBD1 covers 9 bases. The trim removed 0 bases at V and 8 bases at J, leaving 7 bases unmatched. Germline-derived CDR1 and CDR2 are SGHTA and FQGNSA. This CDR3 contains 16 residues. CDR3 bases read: TGTGCCAGCAGCTTAGCAGTGACAGGGGGGTTGGGGGAG. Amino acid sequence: CASSLAVTGGLGE. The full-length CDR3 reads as CASSLAVTGGLGELFF.

The CDR3 spells CASSLYRGPLHF. The DNA read from the CDR3 is TGTGCCAGCAGCTTATACAGGGGGCCC. The gene calls are TRBV7-9 and TRBJ1-6; 8 nucleotides agree with TRBD1. The sequenced fragment ends 3 residues before the CDR3 boundary, so the rest is inferred from the germline J gene. The CDR3 has 12 residues. The germline V gene encodes CDR1 SEHNR and CDR2 FQNEAQ (reference sequence).

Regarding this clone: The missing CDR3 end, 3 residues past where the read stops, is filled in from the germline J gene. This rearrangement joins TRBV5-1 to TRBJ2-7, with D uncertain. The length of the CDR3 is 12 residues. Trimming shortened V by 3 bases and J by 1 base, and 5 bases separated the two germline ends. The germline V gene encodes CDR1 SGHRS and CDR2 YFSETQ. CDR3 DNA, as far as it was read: TGCGCCAGCAGCTGGCCGTCCTACGAG. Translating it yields CASSWPSYE. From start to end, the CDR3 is CASSWPSYEQYF.

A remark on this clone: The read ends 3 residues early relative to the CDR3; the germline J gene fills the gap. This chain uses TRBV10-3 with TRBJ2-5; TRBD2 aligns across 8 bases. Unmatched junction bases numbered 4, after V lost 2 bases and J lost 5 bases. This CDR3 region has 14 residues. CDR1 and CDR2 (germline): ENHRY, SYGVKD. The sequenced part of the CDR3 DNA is TGTGCCATCAGTGAGACGGGGGGGCAGGAGACC. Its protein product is CAISETGGQET. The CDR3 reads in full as CAISETGGQETQYF.

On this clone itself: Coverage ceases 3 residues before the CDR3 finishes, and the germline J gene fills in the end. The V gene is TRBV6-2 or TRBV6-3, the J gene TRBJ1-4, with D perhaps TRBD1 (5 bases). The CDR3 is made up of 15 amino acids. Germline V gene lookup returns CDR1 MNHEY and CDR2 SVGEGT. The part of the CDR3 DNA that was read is TGTGCCAGCAGTTATAGGGCTATAGGGGCCAACGTA. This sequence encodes CASSYRAIGANV. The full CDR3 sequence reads CASSYRAIGANVLFF.

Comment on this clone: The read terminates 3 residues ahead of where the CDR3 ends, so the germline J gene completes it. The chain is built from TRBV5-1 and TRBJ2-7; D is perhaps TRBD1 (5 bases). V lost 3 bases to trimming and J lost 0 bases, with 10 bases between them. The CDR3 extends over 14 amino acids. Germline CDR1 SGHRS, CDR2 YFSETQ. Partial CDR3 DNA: TGCGCCAGCAGCTCGGGCGACAGCTCCTACGAG. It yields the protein CASSSGDSSYE. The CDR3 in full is CASSSGDSSYEQYF. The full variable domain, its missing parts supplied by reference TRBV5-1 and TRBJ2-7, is KAGVTQTPRYLIKTRGQQVTLSCSPISGHRSVSWYQQTPGQGLQFLFEYFSETQRNKGNFPGRFSGRQFSNSRSEMNVSTLELGDSALYLCASSSGDSSYEQYFGPGTRLTVT.

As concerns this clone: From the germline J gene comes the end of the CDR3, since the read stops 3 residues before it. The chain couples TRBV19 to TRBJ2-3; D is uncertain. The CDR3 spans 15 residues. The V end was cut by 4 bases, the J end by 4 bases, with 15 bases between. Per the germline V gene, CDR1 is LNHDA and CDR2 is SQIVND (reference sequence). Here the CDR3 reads CASSSGRVSADTQYF. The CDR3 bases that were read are TGTGCCAGTAGTAGTGGAAGGGTGAGTGCAGATACG.

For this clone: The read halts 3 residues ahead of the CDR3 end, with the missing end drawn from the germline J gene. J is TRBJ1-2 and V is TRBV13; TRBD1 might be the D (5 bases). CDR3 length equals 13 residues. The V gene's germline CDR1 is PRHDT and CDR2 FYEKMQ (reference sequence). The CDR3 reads CASSLEGGVDYTF. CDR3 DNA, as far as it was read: TGTGCCAGCAGCTTAGAAGGAGGGGTCGAC.

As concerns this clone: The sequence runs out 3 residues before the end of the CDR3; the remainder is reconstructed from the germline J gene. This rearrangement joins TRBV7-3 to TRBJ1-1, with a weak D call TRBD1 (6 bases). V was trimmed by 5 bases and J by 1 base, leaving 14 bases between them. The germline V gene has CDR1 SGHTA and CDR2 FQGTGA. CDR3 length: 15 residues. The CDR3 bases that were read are TGTGCCAGCAGCGCCCTAGGGGGGGCGAACACTGAA. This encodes CASSALGGANTE. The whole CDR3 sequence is CASSALGGANTEAFF.